One sample yielded the 26 T cell receptor beta chains listed below, sequenced in a study of cytomegalovirus exposure and HLA in healthy donors. This PCR relied on a set of 60 Vbeta primers and 13 Jbeta primers. TCRdb's table, derived via immunoSEQ multiplex PCR, lists solely in-frame clones and lacks some. The table for this sample gives 110,000 to 150,000 clones. Source material: PBMCs. The source is a woman between 18 and 30 years old in good health and CMV-seronegative.

The J gene is TRBJ2-7, the V gene TRBV9, with a tentative D call TRBD2 (5 bases). CDR3 length: 13 amino acids. V dropped 4 bases and J dropped 0 bases, with 8 bases sitting between them. Germline V gene lookup returns CDR1 SGDLS and CDR2 YYNGEE. The CDR3 DNA reads TGTGCCAGCAGCCCGGGAAGCTCCTACGAGCAGTACTTC. Encoded protein: CASSPGSSYEQYF.

V is TRBV7-8 and J is TRBJ2-7; 7 positions match TRBD2. V lost 5 bases and J lost 12; bases outside the gene matches: 16. Germline CDR1 and CDR2: SGHVS and FQNEAQ. This CDR3 has 14 amino acids. The CDR3 reads CASSPYSGRLNPYV. CDR3 nucleotide sequence: TGTGCCAGCAGCCCCTATAGCGGGCGACTCAACCCGTACGTC.

The chain is built from TRBV27 and TRBJ2-3; 7 bases match TRBD2. In germline, CDR1 is MNHEY, CDR2 SMNVEV (reference sequence). V lost 7 bases and J lost 3; bases outside the gene matches: 13. The CDR3 loop spans 16 amino acids. This CDR3 reads CASTSPGRELTDTQYF. CDR3 coding DNA: TGTGCCAGCACTTCCCCCGGGCGGGAGCTTACAGATACGCAGTATTTT.

The V and J genes are TRBV29-1 and TRBJ1-2; 9 bases match TRBD1. Germline lookup yields CDR1 SQVTM and CDR2 ANQGSEA. The CDR3 has 15 amino acids. The junction had 7 bases not matched to a gene; V was cut back by 4 bases and J by 1 base. The DNA of the CDR3 is TGCAGCGTTGTAGCCCCGGGACAGGGTAACTATGGCTACACCTTC. It is translated as CSVVAPGQGNYGYTF.

The chain has TRBV19 and TRBJ2-5; perhaps TRBD1 as D (6 bases). Germline CDR1 and CDR2: LNHDA and SQIVND (reference sequence). The CDR3 runs 12 residues. CDR3 sequence reads: CAPGQRRETQYF. The CDR3 DNA follows: TGTGCTCCGGGACAAAGACGAGAGACCCAGTACTTC.

V gene TRBV28 combines with J gene TRBJ1-4; 9 bases map to TRBD1. The CDR3 is 15 residues long. CDR1 MDHEN and CDR2 SYDVKM come from the germline V gene. J lost 8 bases, V lost 7 bases, and 11 bases had no gene match. In DNA, the CDR3 is TGTGCCAGCATTACAGGGGGCCTTGATCGCGAAAAACTGTTTTTT. The encoded protein is CASITGGLDREKLFF.

The chain is built from TRBV16 and TRBJ2-7, with D maybe TRBD1 (6 bases). Germline CDR1 is KGHSY and CDR2 is FQNENV. Trimming pared 3 bases from V and 2 bases from J, leaving 14 bases between. This CDR3 is built from 15 residues. In DNA, the CDR3 is TGTGCCAGCAGCCATCCTCTGACAGGCACCTACGAGCAGTACTTC. Protein: CASSHPLTGTYEQYF.

The genes are TRBV4-1 and TRBJ1-1; 9 bases agree with TRBD1. V lost 4 bases to trimming and J lost 4 bases; unmatched junction nucleotides: 10. This CDR3 is built from 16 residues. The germline CDR1 and CDR2 sequences are MGHRA and YSYEKL. CDR3 amino acids: CASSPPPGQGGTEAFF. CDR3 nucleotide sequence: TGCGCCAGCAGCCCGCCGCCGGGACAGGGCGGCACTGAAGCTTTCTTT.

As to this clone: An end of the junction does not agree with germline; a read error may underlie this. The chain is built from TRBV6-1 and TRBJ2-1; tentative D call: TRBD2 (5 bases). Germline V gene sequence: CDR1 MNHNS, CDR2 SASEGT. The CDR3 sequence is 15 residues long. CDR3 in DNA: TGTGCCAGCAGTCACCCTCCGGACTCCCACAATGAGCAGTTCTTC. This encodes CASSHPPDSHNEQFF.

The rearrangement uses TRBV14 and TRBJ2-3, with TRBD1 as a possible D gene (5 bases). V lost 2 bases and J lost 3, with 9 bases in between. This CDR3 contains 14 residues. Germline values: CDR1 SGHDN, CDR2 FVKESK. Here the CDR3 DNA reads TGTGCCAGCAGCCAATTGGGGCCGACAGATACGCAGTATTTT. This translates into CASSQLGPTDTQYF.

The chain joins TRBV19 to TRBJ1-5; 8 bases fit TRBD1. V gave up 4 bases and J gave up 2 bases; unmatched junction bases: 4. Per the germline V gene, CDR1 is LNHDA and CDR2 is SQIVND (reference sequence). The CDR3 loop spans 15 amino acids. The CDR3 region is CASSKDREGNQPQHF. CDR3 in DNA: TGTGCCAGTAGTAAGGACAGGGAGGGCAATCAGCCCCAGCATTTT.

The V call is TRBV19, the J call TRBJ1-2; D uncertain. CDR1 LNHDA and CDR2 SQIVND come from the germline V gene (reference sequence). CDR3 length: 12 residues. Trimming shortened V by 3 bases and J by 5 bases, and 7 bases separated the two germline ends. In DNA, the CDR3 is TGTGCCAGTAGTATGGGCCGGTATGGCTACACCTTC. It translates to CASSMGRYGYTF.

J is TRBJ1-2 and V is TRBV27, with 8 bases aligning to TRBD1. The CDR3 contains 12 residues. Germline trimming cut 4 bases from V and 10 bases from J; bases unmatched to any gene: 5. Germline lookup yields CDR1 MNHEY and CDR2 SMNVEV (reference sequence). CDR3 sequence reads: CASSSGGDYYTF. The CDR3 nucleotides are TGTGCCAGCAGTTCAGGGGGCGACTACTACACCTTC.

The gene calls are TRBV30 and TRBJ1-2; no definite D call. The CDR3 length is 16 residues. Germline lookup yields CDR1 GTSNPN and CDR2 SVGIG (reference sequence). Deletions cut 1 base from V and 0 bases from J, with 15 bases between. The CDR3 loop reads CAWSAVGRLANYGYTF. The CDR3 nucleotides read TGTGCCTGGAGTGCCGTGGGCAGGTTAGCTAACTATGGCTACACCTTC.

The rearrangement links TRBV28 to TRBJ2-3; weak D call: TRBD1 (5 bases). The CDR3 totals 14 residues. Per germline, CDR1 MDHEN and CDR2 SYDVKM. The V and J ends lost 3 bases and 5 bases respectively, with 12 bases between them. The CDR3 protein is CASSFSGNRDTQYF. In DNA form, the CDR3 reads TGTGCCAGCAGTTTCTCAGGGAATCGAGATACGCAGTATTTT.

The rearrangement uses TRBV7-9 and TRBJ2-1; 12 bases match TRBD2. This CDR3 is built from 16 residues. Germline trimming cut 1 base from V and 5 bases from J; bases unmatched to any gene: 3. CDR1 is SEHNR and CDR2 is FQNEAQ in the germline V gene (reference sequence). The CDR3 sequence is CASSLVASGRDNEQFF. For the CDR3, the DNA is TGTGCCAGCAGCTTAGTCGCTAGCGGGAGGGACAATGAGCAGTTCTTC.

This chain joins TRBV18 and TRBJ2-7, with D perhaps TRBD1 (6 bases). Trimming shortened V by 5 bases and J by 3 bases, and 11 bases separated the two germline ends. Germline CDR1 reads KGHSH; CDR2 reads LQKENI. This CDR3 region has 13 residues. As DNA, the CDR3 is TGTGCCAGCTCATACACACAGGGCTACGAGCAGTACGTC. It is translated as CASSYTQGYEQYV.

The rearrangement links TRBV7-3 to TRBJ2-3; 8 bases agree with TRBD2. The CDR3 is 15 residues long. CDR1 is SGHTA and CDR2 is FQGTGA in the germline V gene. V shed 5 bases, J shed 5 bases, and the junction held 9 bases outside the gene matches. CDR3 DNA: TGTGCCAGCAGCCCCTCCGGGACTAGTAGAGATACGCAGTATTTT. Its protein is CASSPSGTSRDTQYF. The complete variable domain, with remaining parts taken from reference TRBV7-3 and TRBJ2-3, reads GAGVSQTPSNKVTEKGKYVELRCDPISGHTALYWYRQSLGQGPEFLIYFQGTGAADDSGLPNDRFFAVRPEGSVSTLKIQRTERGDSAVYLCASSPSGTSRDTQYFGPGTRLTVL.

The chain recombines TRBV6-4 with TRBJ2-2; 8 bases map to TRBD1. CDR3 length: 15 amino acids. Germline V gene sequence: CDR1 MRHNA, CDR2 SNTAGT. Germline trimming cut 6 bases from V and 3 bases from J; bases unmatched to any gene: 6. The CDR3 nucleotides read TGTGCCAGCAGCGAGACAGGGGAACACACCGGGGAGCTGTTTTTT. It encodes CASSETGEHTGELFF.

About this clone: This same CDR3 is encoded by further DNA sequences in the sample. This chain joins TRBV7-2 and TRBJ2-3; tentative D call: TRBD2 (6 bases). V lost 5 bases and J 2 bases, leaving 11 bases between the germline ends. This CDR3 is 14 amino acids long. CDR1 and CDR2 from the germline V gene are SGHTA and FQGNSA. This CDR3 reads CASSPGLVTDTQYF. Written as DNA, the CDR3 is TGTGCCAGCAGCCCGGGACTTGTCACAGATACGCAGTATTTT.

The V gene is TRBV6-4, the J gene TRBJ2-6; D possibly corresponds to TRBD1 (5 bases). This CDR3 is built from 16 residues. Germline V gene lookup returns CDR1 MRHNA and CDR2 SNTAGT. V dropped 3 bases and J dropped 2 bases, with 11 bases sitting between them. CDR3 in DNA: TGTGCCAGCAGTGAAAGGGCAGGGACTGGGGCCAACGTCCTGACTTTC. This sequence encodes CASSERAGTGANVLTF.

The rearrangement links TRBV30 to TRBJ1-5; D remains ambiguous. CDR1 and CDR2 (germline): GTSNPN, SVGIG (reference sequence). Trimming shortened V by 0 bases and J by 8 bases, and 11 bases separated the two germline ends. The CDR3 is 13 residues long. The CDR3 loop is CAWSVSGEKPQHF. The CDR3 DNA follows: TGTGCCTGGAGTGTATCTGGGGAGAAGCCCCAGCATTTT.

Comments on this clone: At one end, the junction sequence differs from germline, possibly due to a read error. The chain carries TRBV5-5 and TRBJ1-1; 9 bases fit TRBD1. The CDR3 runs to 14 residues. Germline V gene data show CDR1 as SGHKS and CDR2 as YYEKEE (reference sequence). The CDR3 region has the DNA TGTGCCAGCAGCCCACTGGAGGACAGGGGCCGCTCAAGCTTT. Its protein is CASSPLEDRGRSSF.

The V call is TRBV19, the J call TRBJ1-2, with D tentatively TRBD1 (6 bases). Looked up from germline, CDR1 is LNHDA and CDR2 is SQIVND (reference sequence). CDR3 length: 15 residues. V lost 0 bases and J 0 bases, leaving 8 bases between the germline ends. Here the CDR3 reads CASSIEGAPNYGYTF. CDR3 bases: TGTGCCAGTAGTATAGAGGGGGCTCCTAACTATGGCTACACCTTC.

This chain links TRBV6-1 with TRBJ2-3; no definite D call. Germline CDR1 is MNHNS and CDR2 is SASEGT. The length of the CDR3 is 14 residues. Trimming removed 2 bases from V and 5 bases from J, with 11 bases in between. The CDR3 nucleotides are TGTGCCAGCAGTGAATATGGGCCCGGAGATACGCAGTATTTT. This gives the protein CASSEYGPGDTQYF.

The V and J genes are TRBV11-3 and TRBJ1-2; D perhaps matches TRBD1 (6 bases). V was shortened by 5 bases and J by 3 bases, with 13 bases between the two germline ends. Germline-derived CDR1 and CDR2 are SGHNT and YENEEA. This CDR3 region has 14 residues. This CDR3 reads CASSQLGQHYGYTF. The CDR3 DNA sequence: TGTGCCAGCAGCCAACTTGGACAGCACTATGGCTACACCTTC.